This entry lists 13 T cell receptor beta chains sequenced from one sample in a study of T cell responses to AZD1222 COVID-19 vaccine. Assay used: immunoSEQ multiplex PCR; TCRdb lists only in-frame clones, some missing. The sample includes some 40,000 clones, about 82% seen only once; the top ten take about 20%. The sequencing used peripheral blood, collected 28 days after the second dose of the MenACWY control vaccine. The receptor set was obtained from an adult who received the MenACWY meningococcal vaccine as a control.

The CDR3 DNA reads TGCAGTGCTAGAGGTGGAGTTGGGCAGTATTTT. Amino acid sequence: CSARGGVGQYF. This chain connects TRBV20-1 to TRBJ2-3; D is unresolved. CDR1 and CDR2 from the germline V gene are DFQATT and SNEGSKA (reference sequence). The V and J ends lost 1 base and 11 bases respectively, with 10 bases between them. This CDR3 has 11 residues.

V and J are TRBV12-3 or TRBV12-4 and TRBJ1-1, with D maybe TRBD1 (5 bases). The V and J ends lost 1 base and 7 bases respectively, with 10 bases between them. The CDR3 runs 13 residues. CDR3 amino acids: CASSLGREYEAFF. The CDR3, as DNA: TGTGCCAGCAGTTTAGGCAGGGAATATGAAGCTTTCTTT.

This sequence joins TRBV14 and TRBJ1-1; the D gene is possibly TRBD1 (5 bases). The CDR3 has 15 residues. V was trimmed by 0 bases and J by 5 bases, leaving 13 bases between them. CDR1 and CDR2 from the germline V gene are SGHDN and FVKESK. The CDR3 reads CASSQDFGGVTEAFF. The CDR3 DNA is TGTGCCAGCAGCCAAGATTTTGGGGGGGTAACTGAAGCTTTCTTT.

The V gene is TRBV5-6, the J gene TRBJ2-5, with 16 bases fitting TRBD2. This CDR3 has 17 residues. Germline V gene data show CDR1 as SGHDT and CDR2 as YYEEEE. V lost 4 bases and J lost 5; bases outside the gene matches: 8. The chain's CDR3 is CASSRGLAGGVGETQYF. The CDR3 nucleotides read TGTGCCAGCAGCCGGGGACTAGCGGGAGGGGTAGGGGAGACCCAGTACTTC.

This chain links TRBV19 with TRBJ1-2; no definite D call. Germline CDR1 LNHDA, CDR2 SQIVND (reference sequence). V lost 2 bases and J 5 bases, leaving 6 bases between the germline ends. This CDR3 has 12 amino acids. The CDR3 sequence: CASSINQYGYTF. The DNA for the CDR3 is TGTGCCAGTAGTATAAACCAGTATGGCTACACCTTC. The entire variable domain, with the rest obtained from reference TRBV19 and TRBJ1-2, is as follows: DGGITQSPKYLFRKEGQNVTLSCEQNLNHDAMYWYRQDPGQGLRLIYYSQIVNDFQKGDIAEGYSVSREKKESFPLTVTSAQKNPTAFYLCASSINQYGYTFGSGTRLTVV.

This clone appeared a single time. The chain recombines TRBV5-1 with TRBJ1-1; TRBD1 agrees at 7 bases. J gave up 0 bases and V 0 bases, and 2 bases lay outside the gene matches. Germline CDR1 reads SGHRS; CDR2 reads YFSETQ. This CDR3 has 15 amino acids. The CDR3 DNA reads TGCGCCAGCAGCTTGGGGGACAGCATGAACACTGAAGCTTTCTTT. Translation gives CASSLGDSMNTEAFF.

This clone was recorded a few times. V usage is TRBV7-9 and J usage is TRBJ1-1, with D hard to call. CDR1 and CDR2 (germline): SEHNR, FQNEAQ (reference sequence). Trimming stripped 2 bases from V and 1 base from J, with 8 bases between. This CDR3 spans 14 amino acids. Written as DNA, the CDR3 is TGTGCCAGCAGCTTATTCGACGAGAACACTGAAGCTTTCTTT. Its translation: CASSLFDENTEAFF.

This chain joins TRBV7-9 and TRBJ1-1; possible D gene TRBD1, 5 bases. CDR1 and CDR2 (germline): SEHNR, FQNEAQ (reference sequence). The CDR3 is made up of 16 amino acids. Trimming stripped 1 base from V and 1 base from J, with 13 bases between. The DNA for the CDR3 is TGTGCCAGCAGCTTAGGCCGGGTAACAGGGAACACTGAAGCTTTCTTT. This codes for CASSLGRVTGNTEAFF.

The chain has TRBV4-1 and TRBJ2-7; 7 bases are shared with TRBD2. V was pared by 4 bases and J by 1 base, with 10 bases of the junction left unmatched. Germline V lookup: CDR1 MGHRA, CDR2 YSYEKL. The CDR3 sequence is 16 residues long. The DNA of the CDR3 is TGCGCCAGCAGCCCCACCCCGGCAGCGGGGTCCTACGAGCAGTACTTC. It translates to CASSPTPAAGSYEQYF.

J is TRBJ2-3 and V is TRBV5-1; TRBD2 matches at 12 bases. The CDR3 has 20 amino acids. The germline V gene encodes CDR1 SGHRS and CDR2 YFSETQ. With V trimmed by 4 bases and J by 1 base, 16 bases remained unmatched. The CDR3 DNA sequence: TGCGCCAGCAGCAAGACTAGCGGGAGTAAATTAACGTTCGGCACAGATACGCAGTATTTT. Protein product: CASSKTSGSKLTFGTDTQYF.

The V call is TRBV7-9, the J call TRBJ2-1; TRBD1 agrees at 8 bases. The V and J ends lost 6 bases and 0 bases, in that order; junction bases with no gene match: 16. The germline V gene has CDR1 SEHNR and CDR2 FQNEAQ (reference sequence). The CDR3 has 19 residues. The DNA of the CDR3 is TGTGCCAGCAGTCCAGGGGGCTGGACTTTATTTAGCTCCTACAATGAGCAGTTCTTC. Protein sequence: CASSPGGWTLFSSYNEQFF.

This clone has just one count. This sample also contains other DNA sequences that code for the same CDR3. The chain is built from TRBV28 and TRBJ1-5; the D is unclear. V shed 6 bases and J shed 4 bases, with 13 bases lying between them. There are 14 residues in the CDR3. Per the germline V gene, CDR1 is MDHEN and CDR2 is SYDVKM. Written as DNA, the CDR3 is TGTGCCAGCAGCTTAATTAGAGGGAATCAGCCCCAGCATTTT. It yields the protein CASSLIRGNQPQHF.

V and J are TRBV28 and TRBJ1-5, with D uncertain. CDR1 is MDHEN and CDR2 is SYDVKM in the germline V gene. The CDR3 has 13 residues. Trimming pared 8 bases from V and 0 bases from J, leaving 8 bases between. The CDR3 loop is CASRVNSNQPQHF. In DNA form, the CDR3 reads TGTGCCAGCCGTGTGAATAGCAATCAGCCCCAGCATTTT. Drawing the rest from reference TRBV28 and TRBJ1-5, the complete variable domain is DVKVTQSSRYLVKRTGEKVFLECVQDMDHENMFWYRQDPGLGLRLIYFSYDVKMKEKGDIPEGYSVSREKKERFSLILESASTNQTSMYLCASRVNSNQPQHFGDGTRLSIL.